The entry that follows covers one T cell receptor (beta chain) sequence. This CDR3 contains 13 residues. V was shortened by 4 bases and J by 4 bases, with 9 bases between the two germline ends. The V gene's germline CDR1 is MDHEN and CDR2 SYDVKM. Via MiXCR, TCRdb re-called the 5' RACE reads, giving one row per CDR3 protein. The sample contains a few hundred thousand distinct CDR3 sequences, roughly 15% of which appear only once. The data were taken from a study of T-cell memory formation after mild COVID-19. The sequence derives from a man younger than 30 who had mild COVID-19 (a few samples of this study predate the infection). Cell type and time point are not known. The source material was PBMCs or a T cell subset sorted from them (not recorded which). This chain uses TRBV28 with TRBJ2-3; D not resolved. The CDR3 loop reads CASSSDPSDTQYF. The CDR3, as DNA: TGTGCCAGCAGTTCAGACCCTTCAGATACGCAGTATTTT. The whole variable domain, remainder taken from reference TRBV28 and TRBJ2-3, is DVKVTQSSRYLVKRTGEKVFLECVQDMDHENMFWYRQDPGLGLRLIYFSYDVKMKEKGDIPEGYSVSREKKERFSLILESASTNQTSMYLCASSSDPSDTQYFGPGTRLTVL.